The rows below give T cell receptor beta chains drawn from one sample of a study of liver allograft versus peripheral blood T cells. Via MiXCR, TCRdb re-called the reads, giving one row per CDR3 protein. The table shows thousands of distinct CDR3 sequences, with about 17% occurring only once. These receptors were collected from a human patient who had a liver transplant. The graft donor may account for some of the T cells. The CDR3 runs from the conserved cysteine through the conserved F or W. Each record gives: V gene, J gene, CDR3 length, CDR3 protein.

>TRBV6-2/TRBV6-3|TRBJ2-5|12
CASDRGGETQYF
>TRBV6-1|TRBJ1-2|12
CASATSNYGYTF
>TRBV7-2|TRBJ1-2|15
CASSLSQGVHYGYTF
>TRBV18|TRBJ1-1|15
CASSPGWDRDTEAFF
>TRBV6-1|TRBJ2-7|16
CASSEGPGLGTYEQYF
>TRBV6-2/TRBV6-3|TRBJ1-1|10
CASGGTEAFF
>TRBV7-2|TRBJ2-2|13
CASSLAQGMELFF
>TRBV6-5|TRBJ1-5|12
CAHRGGNQPQHF
>TRBV11-2|TRBJ2-5|15
CASSSLKGYQETQYF
>TRBV29-1|TRBJ1-2|11
CSAHRQGSYTF
>TRBV7-2|TRBJ2-1|15
CASSGTSGRYNEQFF
>TRBV12-3/TRBV12-4|TRBJ1-4|14
CASSSTGVGEKLFF
>TRBV3-1|TRBJ1-2|14
CASSPRQGSYGYTF
>TRBV7-2|TRBJ2-2|17
CASSFIGRGKDTGELFF
>TRBV7-2|TRBJ2-4|16
CASSRTSGIAKNIQYF
>TRBV6-2/TRBV6-3|TRBJ2-1|14
CASSYGTARGEQFF
>TRBV5-4|TRBJ2-4|14
CASSFFPAKNIQYF
>TRBV6-5|TRBJ1-2|15
CASSGTGAIHYGYTF
>TRBV11-2|TRBJ1-6|15
CASSLTLIGNSPLHF
>TRBV7-2|TRBJ1-1|17
CASSLDFTGLGNTEAFF
>TRBV6-5|TRBJ2-1|15
CASRTSGGANNEQFF
>TRBV3-1|TRBJ2-6|16
CASSPLQGAGANVLTF
>TRBV20-1|TRBJ2-7|15
CSARDHPLLKWEQYF
>TRBV12-3/TRBV12-4|TRBJ2-1|16
CASNSAGLALINEQFF
>TRBV2|TRBJ2-2|13
CASSEGGTGELFF
>TRBV10-1|TRBJ2-1|10
CARVFIIPFF
>TRBV6-1|TRBJ2-3|21
CASRPPTDGSSSVLRTDTQYF
>TRBV7-2|TRBJ2-5|14
CASSLRGLQETQYF
>TRBV6-1|TRBJ1-6|16
CASSEGAFISGSPLHF
>TRBV7-9|TRBJ1-3|13
CASRYLSGNTIYF
>TRBV7-2|TRBJ2-1|14
CASSSPRPGREQFF
>TRBV12-3/TRBV12-4|TRBJ1-6|14
CASSLDSHNSPLHF
>TRBV6-6|TRBJ1-2|14
CASSEATANYGYTF
>TRBV6-1|TRBJ2-5|13
CASRKLAGEAQYF
>TRBV19|TRBJ1-5|18
CASTNLGPGGLEGQPQHF
>TRBV5-4|TRBJ1-4|14
CASSMQGFNEKLFF
>TRBV12-5|TRBJ2-7|14
CASGLGQTLYEQYF
>TRBV28|TRBJ1-4|14
CASSLSGGEEKLFF
>TRBV5-4|TRBJ2-5|16
CASSVGTSGGQETQYF
>TRBV20-1|TRBJ1-5|14
CSAAGQISNQPQHF
>TRBV13|TRBJ1-1|16
CASSLGSQGARTEAFF
>TRBV20-1|TRBJ2-1|14
CSAERGGGWYEQFF
>TRBV27|TRBJ2-7|11
CASSLGYEQYF
>TRBV5-1|TRBJ2-5|13
CASSRRVRETQYF
>TRBV2|TRBJ2-5|12
CASSSGAETQYF
>TRBV18|TRBJ2-1|15
CASSPPTSGPNEQFF
>TRBV20-1|TRBJ2-7|12
CSAGSELGEQYF
>TRBV7-2|TRBJ2-2|17
CASRFTIAGGSTGELFF
>TRBV7-2|TRBJ2-5|15
CASSLDTGPGETQYF
>TRBV7-9|TRBJ2-7|12
CASSLATGQRDF
>TRBV19|TRBJ2-7|16
CASSNLLRDRVYEQYF